This T cell receptor beta chain was captured by sequencing in a study of shared clonotypes between healthy human individuals (dated by TCRdb to 2018 to 2020). Background for the entire study: The cohort included three men and a couple of women between 18 and 49 years of age. For each donor, CD4 naive and CD4 memory were each run on three plates, CD8 naive on two plates, and CD8 memory on one plate. The study deeply sequenced blood TCR repertoires of about 5 healthy adults to estimate repertoire size and the extent of clonotype sharing between individuals. To increase sequencing depth and limit assay-specific biases, different laboratories used diverse techniques to prepare libraries and sequence TCR repertoires. Leukapheresis yielded between about 0.94 and 8.9 billion PBMCs per donor. On the study overall, not on this receptor specifically: Compared with non-shared clonotypes, clonotypes shared by all four sorted-subset donors had higher generation probabilities. Larger estimated clonotype richness was generally found for naive subsets than for memory subsets. Pairwise subsampling indicated that sequencing depth was expected to affect the degree of clonotype sharing among donors. Even with the large sequencing depth, rarefaction of the sorted-subset datasets indicated that sequencing was incomplete. Sampling was limited to blood, and TCR repertoires in tissue likely differ from TCR repertoires in blood. Because the study included only a small number of donors, the genetic and exposure-history diversity represented was limited. When a handful of donors were compared, the shared fraction of clonotypes was 5% to 6.5% for naive CD4, approximately 3.3% for naive CD8, more than 2% for memory CD4, and 0.4% for memory CD8.

The CDR3 goes from the cysteine to the phenylalanine over 17 residues. CDR3 DNA is the only sequence kept; it has 51 bases, read in frame from the first base. CDR1 and CDR2 are drawn from the germline V gene (reference sequence): SGHNT, YYREEE. V is cut by 4 bases and J by 7 bases, and the space between the germline ends is 26 bases. Comment on this clone: What this receptor recognizes is not known. No clone much larger than this one lies a single base away; base qualities are absent.

The donors were healthy, HIV-negative adults who had no recently reported acute infections or vaccinations. Every donor was a Caucasian adult living in Nashville, Tennessee, USA. CD4+ T cells were enriched by magnetic negative selection, after which naive cells were positively selected on CD45RA and the negative fraction was taken as the memory subset. Blood was collected by leukapheresis, and PBMCs were isolated by Ficoll-Histopaque density gradient centrifugation and then cryopreserved in liquid nitrogen vapor phase. Analytical flow cytometry was used to check the purity and quantity of each magnetically sorted T cell population. From each sorted fraction, genomic DNA was isolated and quantified by UV absorbance on a Nanodrop 2000c. TCR CDR3 regions were amplified from genomic DNA by multiplex PCR using the deep immunoSEQ assay. Genomic DNA extracted from each cell subset was distributed evenly over all wells of several immunoSEQ 96-well plates, and each plate served as one replicate. For sorted subsets, each replicate PCR was loaded with 150 to 250 ng genomic DNA, equivalent to some 27,000 T cell genomes. The purified libraries were quantified using a Qubit 3.0 fluorometer, sized with a Bioanalyzer 2100, and then quantified again using the KAPA Library Quantification kit. A separate single-read 150-cycle Illumina NextSeq 550 flow cell was used to sequence each immunoSEQ 96-well plate. In the original analysis: Because the immunoSEQ output included only junctional sequences and no quality scores, the filtering could not be the same as the filtering used for full-length reads. Sequences were annotated with PyIR, a Python wrapper for IgBLAST v1.9, using IMGT germline references to assign V/J genes and CDR3. Reads were filtered out if the reads had weak V/J assignments (E-value above 1e-6), no CDR3, stop codons, out-of-frame junctions, or ambiguous translated residues. V3J clonotypes were defined by identical inferred V gene, J gene, and CDR3 amino acid sequence. Percentage overlap between repertoires was computed as shared unique clonotypes divided by the size of the smaller repertoire. Repertoire richness was assessed with RTK rarefaction, the Chao1 estimator, and Recon v2.1 estimates of unobserved clonotypes. Generation probabilities were computed with OLGA for all TCRbeta clonotypes obtained by the gDNA method from a few donors. What TCRdb holds here is the immuneACCESS table cut down to in-frame rearrangements. Part of the clones is not present; checked against another copy, under half of the missing clones reflect an unresolved V gene, and the others are unexplained. D and trimming come from the DNA, and the V and J calls and clone size come from that table. Counted in this sample were a few hundred thousand clones; roughly 70% of them appeared once. Together, the top ten hold 8% to 13% of the sample.

The chain is assembled from TRBV5-4 and TRBJ2-5; the D gene may be TRBD1 or TRBD2, since each aligns over 5 bases. The clonotype was recovered from a man younger than 45 in good health. Sequenced: memory CD4+ T cells sorted from blood. The sample's cell subset or site, from its label and the paper: CD45RA-negative fraction. The CDR3 region has the sequence CASSRPSGRQTGGTQYF. The sequenced DNA is TGTGCCAGCAGCCGTCCCTCTGGCCGACAGACCGGAGGGACCCAGTACTTC.